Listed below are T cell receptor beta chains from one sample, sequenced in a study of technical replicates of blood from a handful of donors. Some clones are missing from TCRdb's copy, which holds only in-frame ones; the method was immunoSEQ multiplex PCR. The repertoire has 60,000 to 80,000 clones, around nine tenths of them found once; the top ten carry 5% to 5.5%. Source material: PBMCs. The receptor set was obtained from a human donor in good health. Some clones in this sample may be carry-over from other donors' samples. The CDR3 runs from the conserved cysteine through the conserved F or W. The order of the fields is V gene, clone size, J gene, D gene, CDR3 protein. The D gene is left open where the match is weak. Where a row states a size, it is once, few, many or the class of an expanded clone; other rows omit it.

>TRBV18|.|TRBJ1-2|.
CASSPPGGTYGYTF
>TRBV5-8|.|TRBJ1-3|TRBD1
CASSLGGTGAGNTIYF
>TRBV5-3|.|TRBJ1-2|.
CARSHLTDNYGYTF
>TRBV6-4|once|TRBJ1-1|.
CASRPNPTDGRAFF
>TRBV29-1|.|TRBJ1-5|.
CSVGNPGGQPQHF
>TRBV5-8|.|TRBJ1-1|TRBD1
CASRSRTGLTNTEAFF
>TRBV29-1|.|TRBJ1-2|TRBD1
CSDEDRAYGYTF
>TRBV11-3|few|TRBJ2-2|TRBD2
CASSTPRVAGGPWSTGELFF
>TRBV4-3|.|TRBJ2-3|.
CASSPEAKRDTQYF
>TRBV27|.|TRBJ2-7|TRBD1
CASSPLRGQGLYEQYF
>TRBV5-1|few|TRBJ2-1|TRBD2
CASSPAGGYNEQFF
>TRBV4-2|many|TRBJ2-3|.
CASSQAFTDTQYF
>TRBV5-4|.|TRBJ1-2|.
CASSSGDYGYTF
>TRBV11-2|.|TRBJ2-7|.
CASSPGGDSHEQYF
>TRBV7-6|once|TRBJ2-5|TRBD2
CASSRLAGETQYF
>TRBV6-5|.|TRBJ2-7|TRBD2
CASRGTTYEQYF
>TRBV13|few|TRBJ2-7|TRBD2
CASSLEGGTSGSSYEQYF
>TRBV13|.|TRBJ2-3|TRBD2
CASSIATSGGADTQYF
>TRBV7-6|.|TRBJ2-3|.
CASSRYSGGGTDTQYF
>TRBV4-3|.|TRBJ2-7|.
CASSQEGGLSYEQYF
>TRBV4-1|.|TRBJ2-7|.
CASSQEGGYEQYF
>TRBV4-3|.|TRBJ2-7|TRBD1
CASSRGTGADEQYF
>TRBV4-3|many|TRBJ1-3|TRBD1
CASSLDPIGTGRRNTIYF
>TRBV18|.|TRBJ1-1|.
CASSLTGSAEAFF
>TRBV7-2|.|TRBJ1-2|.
CASSPTGGAGYKRNGYTF
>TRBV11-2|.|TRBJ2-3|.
CASSSTRGRAGDTQYF
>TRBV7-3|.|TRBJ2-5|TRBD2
CASAASGLYDQETQYF
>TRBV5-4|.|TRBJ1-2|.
CASSPLVGTYGYTF